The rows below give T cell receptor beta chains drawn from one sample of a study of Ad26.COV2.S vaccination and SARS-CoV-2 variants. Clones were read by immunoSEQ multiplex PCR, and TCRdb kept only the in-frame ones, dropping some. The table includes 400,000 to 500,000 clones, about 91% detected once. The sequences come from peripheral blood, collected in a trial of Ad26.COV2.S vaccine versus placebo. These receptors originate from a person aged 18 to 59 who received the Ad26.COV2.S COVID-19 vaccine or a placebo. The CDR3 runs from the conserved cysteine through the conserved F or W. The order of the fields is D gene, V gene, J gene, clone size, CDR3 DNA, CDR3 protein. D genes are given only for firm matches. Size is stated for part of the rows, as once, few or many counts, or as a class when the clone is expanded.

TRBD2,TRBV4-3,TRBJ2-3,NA,TGCGCCAGCAGCCAGCGGGGGGGGTGGACAGATACGCAGTATTTT,CASSQRGGWTDTQYF
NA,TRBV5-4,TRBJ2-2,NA,TGTGCCAGCAGCTTGGCCCAGGGGCGCGTAAACACCGGGGAGCTGTTTTTT,CASSLAQGRVNTGELFF
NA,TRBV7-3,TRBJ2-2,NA,TGTGCCAGCAGCTTGGGTACCGGGGAGCTGTTTTTT,CASSLGTGELFF
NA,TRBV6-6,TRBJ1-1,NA,TGTGCCAGCAGTCCCGTCGGGGGGGGAGCTTTCTTT,CASSPVGGGAFF
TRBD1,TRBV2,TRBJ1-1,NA,TGTGCCAGCAGGGACCGGACAGGGTACACTGAAGCTTTCTTT,CASRDRTGYTEAFF
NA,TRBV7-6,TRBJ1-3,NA,TGTGCCAGCAGCTCTGAGTTAAGCTCTGGAAACACCATATATTTT,CASSSELSSGNTIYF
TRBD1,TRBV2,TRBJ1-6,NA,TGTGCCAGCAGTGTACAGGGGGAGGTTACCCTCCACTTT,CASSVQGEVTLHF
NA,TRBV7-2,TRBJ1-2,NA,TGTGCCAGCAGCCTCCCCTCGGGGGGCTACACCTTC,CASSLPSGGYTF
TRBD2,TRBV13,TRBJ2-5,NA,TGTGCCAGCAGCTTAAGCTCAGCGGGGGCCCAAGAGACCCAGTACTTC,CASSLSSAGAQETQYF
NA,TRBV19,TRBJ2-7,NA,TGTGCCAGTACCCCGACGGGGGTAACCTACGAGCAGTACTTC,CASTPTGVTYEQYF
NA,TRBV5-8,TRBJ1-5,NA,TGTGCCAGCAGCCCGAAGGCATGGCGAGATCAGCCCCAGCATTTT,CASSPKAWRDQPQHF
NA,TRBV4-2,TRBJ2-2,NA,TGTGCCAGCAGCCAAGCAGCGGAGGGGGGGACCGGGGAGCTGTTTTTT,CASSQAAEGGTGELFF
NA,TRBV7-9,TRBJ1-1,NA,TGTGCCAGCAGCGATAAACTCAGCCCTGAAGCTTTCTTT,CASSDKLSPEAFF
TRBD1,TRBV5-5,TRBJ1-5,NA,TGTGCCAGCAGAACGACAGGGGCTGATAATCAGCCCCAGCATTTT,CASRTTGADNQPQHF
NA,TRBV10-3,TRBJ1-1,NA,TGTGCCATCAGTGGTATCAACGTAGGGGCGCTCACTGAAGCTTTCTTT,CAISGINVGALTEAFF
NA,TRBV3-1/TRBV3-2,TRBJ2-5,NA,TGTGCCAGCAGCCAGGGAGAGACCCAGTACTTC,CASSQGETQYF
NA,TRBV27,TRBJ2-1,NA,TGTGCCAGCAGTTTATTGTGGGGGAGCAATGAGCAGTTCTTC,CASSLLWGSNEQFF
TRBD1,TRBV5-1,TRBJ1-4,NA,TGCGCCAGCAGCTTGGGACAGGGGCGGGGTGAAAAACTGTTTTTT,CASSLGQGRGEKLFF
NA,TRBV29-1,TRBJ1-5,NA,TGCAGCGTTGCGGGAGTTGGAGTGAGCCAGCCCCAGCATTTT,CSVAGVGVSQPQHF
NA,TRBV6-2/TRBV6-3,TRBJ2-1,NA,TGTGCCAGCAGTTACGGGACACCTTACAATGAGCAGTTCTTC,CASSYGTPYNEQFF
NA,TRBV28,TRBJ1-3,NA,TGTGCCAGCATTCCCCCGGCTGGAAACACCATATATTTT,CASIPPAGNTIYF
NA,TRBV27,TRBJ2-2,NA,TGTGCCAGCAGTCCCCCATACAGGGATTTCTCTAGCGGGGAGCTGTTTTTT,CASSPPYRDFSSGELFF
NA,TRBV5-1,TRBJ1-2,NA,TGCGCCAGCAGCTTGCCGGGAGCGAGCTACACCTTC,CASSLPGASYTF
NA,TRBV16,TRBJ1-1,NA,TGTGCCAGCAGCCTAAACACCGGGGGACATAGCGGCACTGAAGCTTTCTTT,CASSLNTGGHSGTEAFF
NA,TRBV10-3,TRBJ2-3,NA,TGTGCCATCAGTGAGTTTAGCCCAGATACGCAGTATTTT,CAISEFSPDTQYF
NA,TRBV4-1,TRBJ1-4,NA,TGCGCCAGCAGCCAGCTAGGGGGATCTAATGAAAAACTGTTTTTT,CASSQLGGSNEKLFF
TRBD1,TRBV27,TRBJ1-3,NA,TGTGCCACCTGGACAGGGATGGCTGGAGACACCATATATTTT,CATWTGMAGDTIYF
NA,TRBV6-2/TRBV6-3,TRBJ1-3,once,TGTGCCAGCAGTTACCGGGGGCAAGGAAACACCATATATTTT,CASSYRGQGNTIYF
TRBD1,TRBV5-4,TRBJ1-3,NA,TGTGCCAGCAGCGCCACTGGGAAGGGACAGCTCTCTGGAAACACCATATATTTT,CASSATGKGQLSGNTIYF
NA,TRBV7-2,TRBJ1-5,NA,TGTGCCAGCAGTAAAAGGGTGGACCAGCCCCAGCATTTT,CASSKRVDQPQHF
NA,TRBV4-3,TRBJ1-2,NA,TGCGCCAGCAGCCAAGATCCGGGGGCTTTAACAATAGGGAGCTATGGCTACACCTTC,CASSQDPGALTIGSYGYTF
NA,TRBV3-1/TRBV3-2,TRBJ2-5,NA,TGTGCCAGCAGCCCCTTGACTGAAGTCGGGGAGACCCAGTACTTC,CASSPLTEVGETQYF
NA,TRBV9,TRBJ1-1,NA,TGTGCCAGCAGCGTAGGCGGGAGGACTGAAGCTTTCTTT,CASSVGGRTEAFF
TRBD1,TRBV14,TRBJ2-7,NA,TGTGCCAGCAGCCAAGACCGGGACAGGGGTTCCGAGCAGTACTTC,CASSQDRDRGSEQYF
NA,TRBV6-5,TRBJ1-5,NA,TGTGCCAGCAGTCTGAGACAGAGCAATCAGCCCCAGCATTTT,CASSLRQSNQPQHF
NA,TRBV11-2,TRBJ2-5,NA,TGTGCCAGCAGCCCAACTAGATGGAGGGCCTATTCGGAGACCCAGTACTTC,CASSPTRWRAYSETQYF